Listed here are 19 T cell receptor beta chains from one sample, sequenced in a study of T cells in pancreatic ductal adenocarcinoma. No neoadjuvant therapy was given to the selected pancreatic ductal adenocarcinoma patients before their surgery. Generated by immunoSEQ multiplex PCR, the TCRdb table keeps only in-frame clones and is missing some. The top ten hold around 9.1% of the sample, which has roughly 5,000 clones, 70% to 80% seen once. Source material: pancreatic tumor tissue. All receptors derive from a human donor with pancreatic ductal adenocarcinoma.

Points on this clone: The identical CDR3 is also encoded by other nucleotide sequences in the sample. The chain links TRBV18 to TRBJ2-2, with D possibly being TRBD1 (6 bases). CDR3 length: 15 amino acids. Germline CDR1 is KGHSH and CDR2 is LQKENI. V lost 2 bases to trimming and J lost 5 bases, with 12 bases between them. CDR3 DNA: TGTGCCAGCTCACCATTACAGGGACGGACCGGGGAGCTGTTTTTT. Its translation is CASSPLQGRTGELFF.

The chain combines TRBV5-1 with TRBJ2-1, with 8 bases identical to TRBD1. The V gene's germline CDR1 is SGHRS and CDR2 YFSETQ. This CDR3 has 17 amino acids. J gave up 0 bases and V 4 bases, and 9 bases lay outside the gene matches. CDR3 protein: CASSRGTGLISYNEQFF. DNA of the CDR3: TGCGCCAGCAGCCGGGGGACAGGCCTCATCTCCTACAATGAGCAGTTCTTC. The whole variable domain, filled in from reference TRBV5-1 and TRBJ2-1, reads KAGVTQTPRYLIKTRGQQVTLSCSPISGHRSVSWYQQTPGQGLQFLFEYFSETQRNKGNFPGRFSGRQFSNSRSEMNVSTLELGDSALYLCASSRGTGLISYNEQFFGPGTRLTVL.

V and J are TRBV9 and TRBJ1-1; weak D call: TRBD1 (6 bases). The V end was cut by 0 bases, the J end by 5 bases, with 11 bases between. Germline V CDR1 and CDR2: SGDLS, YYNGEE. CDR3 length: 14 residues. The CDR3 sequence is CASSVAAGATEAFF. The CDR3 region has the DNA TGTGCCAGCAGCGTAGCGGCAGGGGCAACTGAAGCTTTCTTT.

The V call is TRBV28, the J call TRBJ1-2; 7 nucleotides line up with TRBD1. The length of the CDR3 is 15 residues. V lost 3 bases to trimming and J lost 1 base; unmatched junction nucleotides: 5. CDR1 is MDHEN, CDR2 SYDVKM, per germline. CDR3 residues: CASSFRGWNNYGYTF. CDR3 sequence (DNA): TGTGCCAGCAGTTTCAGGGGGTGGAATAACTATGGCTACACCTTC.

CDR3 bases: TGTGCCAGCAGCTTAGATCGCGGCGGGAACACCGGGGAGCTGTTTTTT. This encodes CASSLDRGGNTGELFF. The genes are TRBV7-8 and TRBJ2-2; D ambiguous. This CDR3 has 16 amino acids. Trimming pared 1 base from V and 1 base from J, leaving 10 bases between. The germline V gene encodes CDR1 SGHVS and CDR2 FQNEAQ.

This clone was observed once. This chain uses TRBV18 with TRBJ1-2; possibly TRBD1 for D (6 bases). The CDR3 consists of 14 residues. V was cut by 3 bases and J by 8 bases, with 16 bases left in between. CDR1 is KGHSH and CDR2 is LQKENI in the germline V gene. The CDR3 spells CASSPGRQDGGYTF. The CDR3, as DNA: TGTGCCAGCTCACCGGGCCGACAGGACGGCGGCTACACCTTC.

The chain is built from TRBV30 and TRBJ1-2, with no clear D. The germline gives CDR1 GTSNPN, CDR2 SVGIG (reference sequence). With 8 bases removed from V and 2 bases from J, the gap between germline ends came to 15 bases. This CDR3 has 13 residues. CDR3 nucleotide sequence: TGTGCCCTTGGAGCCCAGAGGAACTATGGCTACACCTTC. Translating gives CALGAQRNYGYTF.

The genes are TRBV5-1 and TRBJ2-3, with a tentative D call TRBD2 (7 bases). CDR1 is SGHRS and CDR2 is YFSETQ in the germline V gene. The CDR3 is 15 amino acids. V lost 2 bases, J lost 1 base, and 11 bases lay in between. The CDR3 region has the DNA TGCGCCAGCAGCTTTGGGGGGGCGGGCACAGATACGCAGTATTTT. It specifies CASSFGGAGTDTQYF.

This rearrangement joins TRBV4-3 to TRBJ2-3, with 10 bases lining up with TRBD1. V lost 1 base to trimming and J lost 5 bases; unmatched junction nucleotides: 15. The CDR3 has 19 residues. Looked up from germline, CDR1 is LGHNA and CDR2 is YSLEER. CDR3 DNA: TGCGCCAGCAGCCAAGCGACAGGGGGCGAAGTTGGTAGGAGAGATACGCAGTATTTT. This codes for CASSQATGGEVGRRDTQYF.

This clone was detected once. This chain links TRBV4-3 with TRBJ1-4; 7 bases line up with TRBD1. J was trimmed by 7 bases and V by 0 bases; bases with no gene match: 5. Germline V lookup: CDR1 LGHNA, CDR2 YSLEER. The CDR3 runs to 15 residues. CDR3 protein: CASSQETGEPEKLFF. The CDR3 nucleotides read TGCGCCAGCAGCCAAGAAACAGGGGAACCTGAAAAACTGTTTTTT.

V usage is TRBV4-1 and J usage is TRBJ1-2; 7 positions match TRBD1. The V and J ends lost 0 bases and 8 bases, in that order; junction bases with no gene match: 9. The CDR3 length is 15 residues. CDR1 and CDR2 from the germline V gene are MGHRA and YSYEKL. CDR3 in DNA: TGCGCCAGCAGCCAAGATAGGGGGCAGGGGGACGGCTACACCTTC. The encoded protein is CASSQDRGQGDGYTF.

The J gene is TRBJ2-6, the V gene TRBV10-1; 11 bases fit TRBD1. Trimming at V came to 2 bases and at J to 0 bases, leaving 6 bases not matched to a gene. The CDR3 spans 19 residues. Germline CDR1 WNHNN, CDR2 SYGVQD (reference sequence). The CDR3 region is CASSEPRDRGISGANVLTF. The CDR3 DNA reads as TGCGCCAGCAGTGAGCCTCGGGACAGGGGGATCTCTGGGGCCAACGTCCTGACTTTC.

This clone was recorded only once. J is TRBJ1-1 and V is TRBV29-1; TRBD1 might be the D (6 bases). The length of the CDR3 is 13 residues. CDR1 is SQVTM and CDR2 is ANQGSEA in the germline V gene. Deletions cut 6 bases from V and 4 bases from J, with 15 bases between. CDR3 residues: CSVEGGWGTEAFF. CDR3 nucleotide sequence: TGCAGCGTGGAGGGGGGGTGGGGCACTGAAGCTTTCTTT. Using reference TRBV29-1 and TRBJ1-1 for the parts outside the CDR3, the full variable domain is SAVISQKPSRDICQRGTSLTIQCQVDSQVTMMFWYRQQPGQSLTLIATANQGSEATYESGFVIDKFPISRPNLTFSTLTVSNMSPEDSSIYLCSVEGGWGTEAFFGQGTRLTVV.

The gene calls are TRBV18 and TRBJ2-7, with 11 nucleotides matching TRBD1. The V gene end was trimmed by 3 bases and the J gene end by 3 bases; junction bases not matched to a gene: 1. The CDR3 is 14 residues long. Germline V gives CDR1 KGHSH, CDR2 LQKENI. The CDR3 sequence is CASSPGQGDYEQYF. The CDR3 DNA sequence: TGTGCCAGCTCACCGGGACAGGGGGACTACGAGCAGTACTTC.

V gene TRBV30 combines with J gene TRBJ2-5, with TRBD1 identical over 10 bases. V was clipped by 3 bases and J by 4 bases; unmatched bases: 5. The V gene's germline CDR1 is GTSNPN and CDR2 SVGIG (reference sequence). The CDR3 has 14 residues. CDR3 nucleotide sequence: TGTGCCTGGAGCGGGACAGGGGTCAGAGAGACCCAGTACTTC. Translated: CAWSGTGVRETQYF.

This chain joins TRBV5-6 and TRBJ2-3, with D perhaps TRBD2 (6 bases). Trimming shortened V by 4 bases and J by 11 bases, and 23 bases separated the two germline ends. Germline V gene data show CDR1 as SGHDT and CDR2 as YYEEEE. The CDR3 has 15 residues. The chain's CDR3 is CASSPPGSLEGGQYF. The CDR3, as DNA: TGTGCCAGCAGCCCTCCAGGGAGCTTGGAGGGTGGGCAGTATTTT.

The chain links TRBV4-2 to TRBJ1-3; 8 nucleotides agree with TRBD1. With 3 bases clipped from V and 4 bases from J, the junction kept 8 bases outside the gene matches. The CDR3 is made up of 16 amino acids. Looked up from germline, CDR1 is LGHNA and CDR2 is YNFKEQ. CDR3 coding DNA: TGTGCCAGCAGCCAGTTCGGACAGGGCGGCGGAAACACCATATATTTT. This gives the protein CASSQFGQGGGNTIYF.

In this sample, this clone turned up a few times. The chain carries TRBV7-9 and TRBJ1-1; unclear D gene. V lost 3 bases to trimming and J lost 6 bases, with 8 bases between them. Germline V gene data show CDR1 as SEHNR and CDR2 as FQNEAQ (reference sequence). CDR3 length: 12 residues. CDR3 nucleotides: TGTGCCAGCAGCTTTGCGGTCTCTGAAGCTTTCTTT. It translates to CASSFAVSEAFF.

This clone appeared a single time. Here the CDR3 DNA reads TGCGCCAGCAGTCTAGCGGGGGGTACCTACAATGAGCAGTTCTTC. Translating gives CASSLAGGTYNEQFF. This sequence joins TRBV5-1 and TRBJ2-1; 11 bases fit TRBD2. V shed 5 bases and J 2 bases; nucleotides not matched to a gene: 3. Germline V lookup: CDR1 SGHRS, CDR2 YFSETQ. This CDR3 contains 15 residues.